These 32 T cell receptor beta chains were all obtained from the same sample, sequenced in a study of T cell responses to AZD1222 COVID-19 vaccine. TCRdb keeps only in-frame clones here, not all; method: immunoSEQ multiplex PCR. The table shows 50,000 to 70,000 clones, with about 88% occurring only once. Sample: peripheral blood, taken 28 days after the second AZD1222 dose. These receptors were collected from an adult who received the AZD1222 COVID-19 vaccine.

V gene TRBV5-1 combines with J gene TRBJ2-5; 7 nucleotides agree with TRBD2. V gave up 0 bases and J gave up 0 bases; unmatched junction bases: 2. Germline V gene lookup returns CDR1 SGHRS and CDR2 YFSETQ. The length of the CDR3 is 15 residues. Here the CDR3 reads CASSLAGGNQETQYF. In nucleotides, the CDR3 is TGCGCCAGCAGCTTGGCCGGGGGGAACCAAGAGACCCAGTACTTC. Drawing the rest from reference TRBV5-1 and TRBJ2-5, the complete variable domain is KAGVTQTPRYLIKTRGQQVTLSCSPISGHRSVSWYQQTPGQGLQFLFEYFSETQRNKGNFPGRFSGRQFSNSRSEMNVSTLELGDSALYLCASSLAGGNQETQYFGPGTRLLVL.

The chain uses TRBV5-8 and TRBJ2-3; 9 positions match TRBD1. Germline loops: CDR1 SGHTS, CDR2 YDEGEE. V dropped 5 bases and J dropped 1; count of bases not matched to a gene: 11. This CDR3 region has 17 residues. The DNA for the CDR3 is TGTGCCAGCAGGCGTGAACAGGGGGCGCGGGGCACAGATACGCAGTATTTT. This gives the protein CASRREQGARGTDTQYF.

The J gene is TRBJ1-4, the V gene TRBV6-6, with D possibly matching TRBD1 (5 bases). V was trimmed by 5 bases and J by 0 bases, leaving 19 bases between them. The CDR3 covers 18 residues. Germline assignment: CDR1 MNHNY and CDR2 SVGAGI (reference sequence). CDR3 sequence (DNA): TGTGCCAGCAGTCTCCAGCCGGGGGGGACTGCAACTAATGAAAAACTGTTTTTT. Its protein product is CASSLQPGGTATNEKLFF.

V usage is TRBV12-3 or TRBV12-4 and J usage is TRBJ1-1; no definite D call. V lost 6 bases, J lost 0 bases, and 8 bases lay in between. This CDR3 spans 13 amino acids. CDR3 sequence reads: CASRIGVNTEAFF. The CDR3 bases are TGTGCCAGCAGAATTGGAGTGAACACTGAAGCTTTCTTT.

This chain joins TRBV6-1 and TRBJ1-2; unclear D gene. Trimming left V 2 bases short and J 1 base short, with 11 bases between. Germline values: CDR1 MNHNS, CDR2 SASEGT. The CDR3 has 15 residues. The CDR3 DNA follows: TGTGCCAGCAGTGAATATCCCGGAAGTAACTATGGCTACACCTTC. It is translated as CASSEYPGSNYGYTF.

In its sample, this clone was seen once. The V gene is TRBV5-1, the J gene TRBJ1-1; 9 positions match TRBD1. This CDR3 spans 17 amino acids. V lost 0 bases to trimming and J lost 0 bases; unmatched junction nucleotides: 6. Germline V lookup: CDR1 SGHRS, CDR2 YFSETQ. The CDR3 DNA is TGCGCCAGCAGCTTGGCAGGGACAGGGCTATTGAACACTGAAGCTTTCTTT. Amino acids: CASSLAGTGLLNTEAFF. The variable domain in full, completed from reference TRBV5-1 and TRBJ1-1, reads KAGVTQTPRYLIKTRGQQVTLSCSPISGHRSVSWYQQTPGQGLQFLFEYFSETQRNKGNFPGRFSGRQFSNSRSEMNVSTLELGDSALYLCASSLAGTGLLNTEAFFGQGTRLTVV.

This chain connects TRBV18 to TRBJ1-1; 8 bases line up with TRBD1. The CDR3 has 15 residues. Germline V CDR1 and CDR2: KGHSH, LQKENI. Unmatched junction bases numbered 7, after V lost 6 bases and J lost 1 base. In DNA form, the CDR3 reads TGTGCCAGCTCGCGCGCAGGGGGCCGGAACACTGAAGCTTTCTTT. Amino acids: CASSRAGGRNTEAFF.

This chain links TRBV6-5 with TRBJ2-2; no firm D call. Trimming took off 6 bases at V and 1 base at J, with 3 bases between the two ends. The CDR3 consists of 12 residues. Per the germline V gene, CDR1 is MNHEY and CDR2 is SVGAGI. The CDR3 loop is CASSQNTGELFF. Written as DNA, the CDR3 is TGTGCCAGCAGCCAGAACACCGGGGAGCTGTTTTTT.

The chain links TRBV6-5 to TRBJ2-7, with D maybe TRBD1 (6 bases). Germline assignment: CDR1 MNHEY and CDR2 SVGAGI. CDR3 length equals 14 residues. Trimming took 6 bases from V and 3 from J, leaving 15 bases between them. In DNA, the CDR3 is TGTGCCAGCAGAAGACCGGGACAAAACTACGAGCAGTACTTC. Translated: CASRRPGQNYEQYF.

A word on this clone: The junction and the germline gene differ at one end; a read error may be behind it. The CDR3 spells CAGRGQVSYEQYF. The CDR3 region has the DNA TGTGCCGGCAGAGGGCAGGTCAGCTACGAGCAGTACTTC. This chain links TRBV25-1 with TRBJ2-7, with D possibly TRBD2 on 5 matching bases. This CDR3 region has 13 residues. The germline CDR1 and CDR2 sequences are MGHDK and SYGVNS.

The chain is built from TRBV5-1 and TRBJ1-5; 8 positions match TRBD1. This CDR3 region has 15 residues. After removal of 5 bases from V and 2 bases from J, the junction contained 6 bases not matched to a gene. From germline, CDR1 is SGHRS and CDR2 YFSETQ. The CDR3 sequence: CASSRGTGGNQPQHF. The CDR3 coding sequence is TGCGCCAGCAGTCGCGGGACAGGAGGCAATCAGCCCCAGCATTTT.

This chain connects TRBV29-1 to TRBJ1-2; the match to TRBD1 covers 7 bases. The CDR3 spans 12 residues. Germline V gene data show CDR1 as SQVTM and CDR2 as ANQGSEA. After removal of 6 bases from V and 8 bases from J, the junction contained 9 bases not matched to a gene. The CDR3 region has the DNA TGCAGCGTAGCCGACAGGGTGGGGGGCTACACCTTC. Protein: CSVADRVGGYTF. The whole variable domain, filled in from reference TRBV29-1 and TRBJ1-2, reads SAVISQKPSRDICQRGTSLTIQCQVDSQVTMMFWYRQQPGQSLTLIATANQGSEATYESGFVIDKFPISRPNLTFSTLTVSNMSPEDSSIYLCSVADRVGGYTFGSGTRLTVV.

This rearrangement joins TRBV19 to TRBJ2-7, with TRBD1 matching 9 bases. CDR3 length: 16 amino acids. The V gene end was trimmed by 4 bases and the J gene end by 9 bases; junction bases not matched to a gene: 16. The germline V gene encodes CDR1 LNHDA and CDR2 SQIVND (reference sequence). The CDR3 DNA follows: TGTGCCAGTAGTAGCACCGGGACAGGGAGTACGAGTTGGCAGTACTTC. Its translation: CASSSTGTGSTSWQYF.

The chain combines TRBV7-3 with TRBJ1-1; D is ambiguous. CDR3 length equals 12 residues. Trimming stripped 3 bases from V and 7 bases from J, with 9 bases between. Germline CDR1 SGHTA, CDR2 FQGTGA. The CDR3 DNA reads TGTGCCAGCAGCTTCGATGGTGGTGAAGCTTTCTTT. This encodes CASSFDGGEAFF.

This sequence joins TRBV9 and TRBJ2-1, with D maybe TRBD2 (6 bases). The CDR3 sequence is 15 residues long. CDR1 SGDLS and CDR2 YYNGEE come from the germline V gene. V dropped 5 bases and J dropped 0 bases, with 12 bases sitting between them. The CDR3 region is CASSYTGVSYNEQFF. In DNA, the CDR3 is TGTGCCAGCAGTTATACGGGAGTCTCCTACAATGAGCAGTTCTTC.

V is TRBV5-8 and J is TRBJ1-3; TRBD1 aligns across 8 bases. J was trimmed by 1 base and V by 4 bases; bases with no gene match: 4. In germline, CDR1 is SGHTS, CDR2 YDEGEE. The CDR3 spans 15 residues. In DNA, the CDR3 is TGTGCCAGCAGCAAGGGACAGGTATCTGGAAACACCATATATTTT. Protein: CASSKGQVSGNTIYF.

The chain uses TRBV5-4 and TRBJ2-3; tentatively, D is TRBD2 (5 bases). This CDR3 is built from 16 residues. V was trimmed by 3 bases and J by 0 bases, leaving 14 bases between them. CDR1 and CDR2 from the germline V gene are SGHNT and YYREEE (reference sequence). CDR3 sequence reads: CASSWGDGPSTDTQYF. CDR3 in DNA: TGTGCCAGCAGCTGGGGAGACGGTCCTAGCACAGATACGCAGTATTTT.

This clone showed up just a few times. The chain uses TRBV9 and TRBJ2-1; D may correspond to TRBD1 or TRBD2 (6 bases each). V lost 2 bases and J 6 bases, leaving 18 bases between the germline ends. Germline V CDR1 and CDR2: SGDLS, YYNGEE. The length of the CDR3 is 16 residues. CDR3 protein: CASSVTWGALSNEQFF. CDR3 sequence (DNA): TGTGCCAGCAGCGTGACCTGGGGGGCCCTCTCCAATGAGCAGTTCTTC.

The CDR3 region is CASSLELFSYEQYF. The CDR3 DNA reads as TGCGCCAGCAGCTTGGAGTTATTTTCCTACGAGCAGTACTTC. The rearrangement links TRBV5-1 to TRBJ2-7; the D is unclear. CDR1 and CDR2 (germline): SGHRS, YFSETQ. The CDR3 length is 14 residues. V lost 0 bases to trimming and J lost 1 base, with 8 bases between them.

The chain links TRBV7-2 to TRBJ2-2, with D unclear. CDR1 and CDR2 (germline): SGHTA, FQGNSA. Trimming removed 3 bases from V and 6 bases from J, with 5 bases in between. The CDR3 extends over 12 amino acids. CDR3 DNA: TGTGCCAGCAGCTTGGACGCCGGGGAGCTGTTTTTT. This translates into CASSLDAGELFF.

The CDR3 loop reads CASSSGQGEVQPQHF. The DNA of the CDR3 is TGTGCTAGTTCATCGGGACAGGGGGAGGTTCAGCCCCAGCATTTT. V and J are TRBV12-5 and TRBJ1-5; 11 nucleotides match TRBD1. The CDR3 contains 15 residues. V gave up 8 bases and J gave up 6 bases; unmatched junction bases: 9. Germline assignment: CDR1 LGHNT and CDR2 FRNRAP.

The chain carries TRBV3-1 (or the pseudogene TRBV3-2) and TRBJ2-2; 7 bases are shared with TRBD1. The junction had 13 bases not matched to a gene; V was cut back by 4 bases and J by 5 bases. CDR1 and CDR2 (germline): LGHDT, YNNKEL (reference sequence). This CDR3 is built from 17 residues. The CDR3 is CASSLTSGTVKTGELFF. Here the CDR3 DNA reads TGTGCCAGCAGCCTAACGTCCGGGACAGTTAAGACCGGGGAGCTGTTTTTT.

V gene TRBV29-1 combines with J gene TRBJ2-2; D may be TRBD2 (5 bases). Trimming removed 5 bases from V and 3 bases from J, with 13 bases in between. The CDR3 has 14 amino acids. Per the germline V gene, CDR1 is SQVTM and CDR2 is ANQGSEA. The CDR3 region has the DNA TGCAGCGTTCGCAGCCGGGGAGACACCGGGGAGCTGTTTTTT. Encoded protein: CSVRSRGDTGELFF.

The rearrangement uses TRBV18 and TRBJ1-2, with TRBD1 matching over 10 bases. The length of the CDR3 is 16 residues. V was clipped by 8 bases and J by 2 bases; unmatched bases: 11. From germline, CDR1 is KGHSH and CDR2 LQKENI. The CDR3 DNA sequence: TGTGCCAGCACCCAGACAGGGGGCTATTCGAACTATGGCTACACCTTC. Amino acid sequence: CASTQTGGYSNYGYTF.

The chain recombines TRBV28 with TRBJ2-7; 9 bases map to TRBD1. The CDR3 has 12 residues. The germline gives CDR1 MDHEN, CDR2 SYDVKM. V dropped 5 bases and J dropped 4; count of bases not matched to a gene: 0. CDR3 DNA sequence: TGTGCCAGCAGTGACAGGGGGTACGAGCAGTACTTC. It is translated as CASSDRGYEQYF.

The CDR3 DNA sequence: TGCGCCAGCAGTGTCAGGGCCGCGAACACCGGGGAGCTGTTTTTT. Amino acids: CASSVRAANTGELFF. The chain carries TRBV5-1 and TRBJ2-2; a weak D match, TRBD1 (5 bases). The germline gives CDR1 SGHRS, CDR2 YFSETQ. Trimming took off 5 bases at V and 0 bases at J, with 11 bases between the two ends. The CDR3 totals 15 residues. The full variable domain, completed using reference TRBV5-1 and TRBJ2-2, is KAGVTQTPRYLIKTRGQQVTLSCSPISGHRSVSWYQQTPGQGLQFLFEYFSETQRNKGNFPGRFSGRQFSNSRSEMNVSTLELGDSALYLCASSVRAANTGELFFGEGSRLTVL.

Comments on this clone: The sample has other DNA sequences that encode this CDR3 too. The rearrangement links TRBV11-3 to TRBJ1-1; D possibly corresponds to TRBD1 (5 bases). CDR1 is SGHNT, CDR2 YENEEA, per germline. CDR3 length: 13 residues. V was trimmed by 5 bases and J by 1 base, leaving 8 bases between them. For the CDR3, the DNA is TGTGCCAGCAGCCTTGGGGGGAACACTGAAGCTTTCTTT. Its translation is CASSLGGNTEAFF. Supplemented by reference TRBV11-3 and TRBJ1-1, the full variable domain reads EAGVVQSPRYKIIEKKQPVAFWCNPISGHNTLYWYLQNLGQGPELLIRYENEEAVDDSQLPKDRFSAERLKGVDSTLKIQPAELGDSAVYLCASSLGGNTEAFFGQGTRLTVV.

The chain has TRBV9 and TRBJ1-1; TRBD1 agrees at 10 bases. J lost 0 bases, V lost 0 bases, and 5 bases had no gene match. There are 17 residues in the CDR3. Germline lookup yields CDR1 SGDLS and CDR2 YYNGEE. The CDR3 DNA sequence: TGTGCCAGCAGCGTAGATTTGACAGGGGGCTTGAACACTGAAGCTTTCTTT. This codes for CASSVDLTGGLNTEAFF.

The rearrangement joins TRBV3-1 (or the pseudogene TRBV3-2) to TRBJ2-1; weak D call: TRBD1 (6 bases). There are 16 residues in the CDR3. V lost 0 bases to trimming and J lost 3 bases, with 12 bases between them. CDR1 LGHDT and CDR2 YNNKEL come from the germline V gene (reference sequence). For the CDR3, the DNA is TGTGCCAGCAGCCAAGATAGAGGACAGTACTACAATGAGCAGTTCTTC. This gives the protein CASSQDRGQYYNEQFF.

The chain employs TRBV7-2 and TRBJ2-5; 7 bases map to TRBD1. CDR1 is SGHTA and CDR2 is FQGNSA in the germline V gene. The J segment lost 4 bases and the V segment lost 5 bases, leaving 7 bases of the junction unmatched. CDR3 length: 14 amino acids. DNA for the CDR3: TGTGCCAGCAGCCGGGCTTACAGGGGAGAGACCCAGTACTTC. It encodes CASSRAYRGETQYF.

The chain combines TRBV19 with TRBJ1-3, with a weak D call TRBD1 (5 bases). V was clipped by 7 bases and J by 2 bases, with 15 bases between them. The CDR3 is 15 residues long. The germline gives CDR1 LNHDA, CDR2 SQIVND (reference sequence). DNA for the CDR3: TGTGCCAGTATCTCGCAATCGGACACTGGAAACACCATATATTTT. It encodes CASISQSDTGNTIYF.

This clone was picked up one time. As DNA, the CDR3 is TGTGCCAGCTCACCACCGGGACTATCCTACGAGCAGTACTTC. Its translation is CASSPPGLSYEQYF. The V and J genes are TRBV18 and TRBJ2-7; TRBD2 matches at 7 bases. Germline V lookup: CDR1 KGHSH, CDR2 LQKENI. With V trimmed by 0 bases and J by 1 base, 0 bases remained unmatched. CDR3 length equals 14 residues. Combining the CDR3 with reference TRBV18 and TRBJ2-7 gives the whole variable domain NAGVMQNPRHLVRRRGQEARLRCSPMKGHSHVYWYRQLPEEGLKFMVYLQKENIIDESGMPKERFSAEFPKEGPSILRIQQVVRGDSAAYFCASSPPGLSYEQYFGPGTRLTVT.